This T cell receptor (beta chain) is from a study of T cells in Graves' hyperthyroidism and ophthalmopathy. Orbital computed tomography, thyroid ultrasound, serum thyroxine and TRAb, and clinical symptoms together informed the diagnoses. Authors of the study amplified TCR beta CDR3 regions from RNA transcripts. RT-PCR in the first round (using the HTBI primer set) targeted the TCR CDR3. TCRdb re-called the multiplex PCR reads with MiXCR, one entry per CDR3 protein. The sample lists 600,000 to 900,000 distinct CDR3 sequences, around 15% occurring once. Deletions cut 6 bases from V and 8 bases from J, with 20 bases between. In germline, CDR1 is MDHEN, CDR2 SYDVKM. The CDR3 runs to 15 residues.

Sequenced sample: blood. This clonotype was sampled from a man between 18 and 35 years old with Graves' hyperthyroidism. This chain connects TRBV28 to TRBJ2-1, with D possibly TRBD2 on 6 matching bases. CDR3 DNA: TGTGCCAGCAGGGCCCCAGCCGGGAGTAAAGATGAGCAGTTCTTC. It specifies CASRAPAGSKDEQFF.